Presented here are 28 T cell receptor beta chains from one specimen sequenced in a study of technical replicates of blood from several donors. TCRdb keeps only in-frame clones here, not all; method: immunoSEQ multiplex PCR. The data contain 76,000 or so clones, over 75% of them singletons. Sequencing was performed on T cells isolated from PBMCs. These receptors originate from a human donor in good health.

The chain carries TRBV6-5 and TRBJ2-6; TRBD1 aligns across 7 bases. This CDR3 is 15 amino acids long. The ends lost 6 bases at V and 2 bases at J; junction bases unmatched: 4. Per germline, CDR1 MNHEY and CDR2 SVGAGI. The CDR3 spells CASRLTGPGANVLTF. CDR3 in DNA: TGTGCCAGCAGACTGACAGGGCCTGGGGCCAACGTCCTGACTTTC.

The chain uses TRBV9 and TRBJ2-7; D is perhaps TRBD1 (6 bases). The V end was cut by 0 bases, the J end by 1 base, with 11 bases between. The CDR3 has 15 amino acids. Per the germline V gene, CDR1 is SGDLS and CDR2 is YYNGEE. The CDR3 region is CASSVGGDISYEQYF. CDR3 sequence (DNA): TGTGCCAGCAGCGTAGGTGGGGACATTTCCTACGAGCAGTACTTC.

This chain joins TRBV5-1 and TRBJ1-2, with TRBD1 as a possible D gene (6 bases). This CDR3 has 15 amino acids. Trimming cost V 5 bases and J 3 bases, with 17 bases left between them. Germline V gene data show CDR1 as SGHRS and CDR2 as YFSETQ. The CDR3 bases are TGCGCCAGCAGTTTTCAACCGGGACACTACTATGGCTACACCTTC. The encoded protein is CASSFQPGHYYGYTF.

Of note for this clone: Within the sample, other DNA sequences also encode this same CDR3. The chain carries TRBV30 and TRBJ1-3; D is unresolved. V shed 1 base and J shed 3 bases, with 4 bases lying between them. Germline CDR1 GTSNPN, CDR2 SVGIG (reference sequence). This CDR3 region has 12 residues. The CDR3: CAWSGGGNTIYF. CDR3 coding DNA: TGTGCCTGGAGTGGAGGTGGAAACACCATATATTTT.

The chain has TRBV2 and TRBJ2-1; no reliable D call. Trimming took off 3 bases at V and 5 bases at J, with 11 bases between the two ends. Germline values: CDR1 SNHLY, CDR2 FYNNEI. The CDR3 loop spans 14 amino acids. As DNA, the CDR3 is TGTGCCAGCAGTGATCCCACTGCGAACAATGAGCAGTTCTTC. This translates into CASSDPTANNEQFF.

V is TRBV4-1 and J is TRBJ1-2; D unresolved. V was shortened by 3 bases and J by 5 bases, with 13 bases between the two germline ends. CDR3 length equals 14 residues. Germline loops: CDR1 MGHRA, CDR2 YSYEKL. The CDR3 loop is CASSQARTDYGYTF. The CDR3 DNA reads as TGCGCCAGCAGCCAGGCCCGGACTGATTATGGCTACACCTTC.

The CDR3 spells CASSKGERQDGYEQYF. In DNA, the CDR3 is TGTGCCAGCAGCAAAGGGGAGAGGCAGGATGGCTACGAGCAGTACTTC. J is TRBJ2-7 and V is TRBV21-1; TRBD2 is taken as the D call from the table, unchecked against the DNA. TRBV21-1 is designated a pseudogene. The CDR3 loop spans 16 amino acids.

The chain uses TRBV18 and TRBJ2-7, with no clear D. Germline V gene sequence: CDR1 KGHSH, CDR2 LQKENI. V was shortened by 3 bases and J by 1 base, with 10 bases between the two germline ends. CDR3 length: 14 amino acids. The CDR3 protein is CASSPPIRSYEQYF. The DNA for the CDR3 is TGTGCCAGCTCACCCCCGATTCGGTCCTACGAGCAGTACTTC.

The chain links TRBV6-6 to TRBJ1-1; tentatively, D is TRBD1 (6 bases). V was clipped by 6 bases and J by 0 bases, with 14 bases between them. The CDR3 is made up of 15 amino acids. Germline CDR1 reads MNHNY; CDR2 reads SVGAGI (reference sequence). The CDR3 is CASRDHDRLNTEAFF. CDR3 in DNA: TGTGCCAGCAGGGACCACGACAGGCTGAACACTGAAGCTTTCTTT.

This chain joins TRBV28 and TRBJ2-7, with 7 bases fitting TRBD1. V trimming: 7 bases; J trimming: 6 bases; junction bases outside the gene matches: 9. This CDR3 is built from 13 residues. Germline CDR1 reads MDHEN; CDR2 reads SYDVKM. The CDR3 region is CASTTGSPSEQYF. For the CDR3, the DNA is TGTGCCAGCACGACAGGGTCCCCTTCCGAGCAGTACTTC.

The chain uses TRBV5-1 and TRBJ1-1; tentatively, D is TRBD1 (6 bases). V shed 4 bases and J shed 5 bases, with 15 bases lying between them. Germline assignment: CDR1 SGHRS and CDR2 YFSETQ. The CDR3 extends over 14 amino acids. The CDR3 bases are TGCGCCAGCAGCCTGGGGGGCCGGGTGACTGAAGCTTTCTTT. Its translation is CASSLGGRVTEAFF.

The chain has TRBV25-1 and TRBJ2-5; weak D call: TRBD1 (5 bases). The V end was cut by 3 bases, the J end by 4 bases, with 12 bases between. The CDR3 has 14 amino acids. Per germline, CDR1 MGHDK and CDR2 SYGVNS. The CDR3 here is CASSDMTARETQYF. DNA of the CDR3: TGTGCCAGCAGTGATATGACAGCCCGAGAGACCCAGTACTTC.

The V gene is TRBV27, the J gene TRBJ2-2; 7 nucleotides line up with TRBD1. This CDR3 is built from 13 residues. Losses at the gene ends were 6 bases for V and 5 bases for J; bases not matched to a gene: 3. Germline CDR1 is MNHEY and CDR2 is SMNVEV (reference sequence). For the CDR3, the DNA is TGTGCCAGCAGGCTACAGGGGACCGGGGAGCTGTTTTTT. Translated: CASRLQGTGELFF.

The CDR3 spells CASSFGQGAGNNQPQHF. CDR3 bases: TGTGCCAGCAGCTTCGGACAGGGGGCTGGGAACAATCAGCCCCAGCATTTT. The chain recombines TRBV7-9 with TRBJ1-5; 11 nucleotides line up with TRBD1. Trimming removed 3 bases from V and 3 bases from J; junction bases left unmatched: 7. The CDR3 has 17 amino acids. In germline, CDR1 is SEHNR, CDR2 FQNEAQ (reference sequence).

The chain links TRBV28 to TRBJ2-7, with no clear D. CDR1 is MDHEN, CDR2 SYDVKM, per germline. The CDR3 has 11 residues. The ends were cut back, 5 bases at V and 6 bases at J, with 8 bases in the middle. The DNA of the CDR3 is TGTGCCAGCAGTCCCCCCGGCGAGCAGTACTTC. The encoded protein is CASSPPGEQYF.

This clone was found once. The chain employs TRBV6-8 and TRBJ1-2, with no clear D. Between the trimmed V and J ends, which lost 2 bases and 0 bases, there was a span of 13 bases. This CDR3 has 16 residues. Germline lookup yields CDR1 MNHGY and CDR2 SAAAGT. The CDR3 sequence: CASSYSIALANYGYTF. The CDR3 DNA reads TGTGCCAGCAGTTACAGTATCGCTTTAGCTAACTATGGCTACACCTTC.

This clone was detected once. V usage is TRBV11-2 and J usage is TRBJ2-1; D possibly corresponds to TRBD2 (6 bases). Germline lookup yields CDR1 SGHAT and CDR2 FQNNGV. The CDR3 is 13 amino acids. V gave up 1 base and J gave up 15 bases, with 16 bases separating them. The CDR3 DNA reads TGTGCCAGCAGCTTAGGGGTGGGGAGACTAGGGTTCTTC. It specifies CASSLGVGRLGFF.

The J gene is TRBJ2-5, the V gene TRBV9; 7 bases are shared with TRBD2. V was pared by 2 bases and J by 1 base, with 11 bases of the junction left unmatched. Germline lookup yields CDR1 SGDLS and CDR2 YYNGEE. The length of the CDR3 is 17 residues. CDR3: CASSVARGASGQETQYF. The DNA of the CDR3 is TGTGCCAGCAGCGTCGCCCGAGGGGCTAGCGGCCAAGAGACCCAGTACTTC.

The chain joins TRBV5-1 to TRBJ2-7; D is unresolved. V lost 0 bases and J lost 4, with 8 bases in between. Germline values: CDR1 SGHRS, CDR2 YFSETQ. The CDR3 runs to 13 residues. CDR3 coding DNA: TGCGCCAGCAGCTTGGTAGGAGTGTACGAGCAGTACTTC. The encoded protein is CASSLVGVYEQYF.

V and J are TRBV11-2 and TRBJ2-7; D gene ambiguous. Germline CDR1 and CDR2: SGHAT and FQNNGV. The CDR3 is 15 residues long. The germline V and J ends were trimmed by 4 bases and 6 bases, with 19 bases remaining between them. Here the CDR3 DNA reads TGTGCCAGCAGCTCCCTGGCGGTGACCCCCGGCGAGCAGTACTTC. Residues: CASSSLAVTPGEQYF.

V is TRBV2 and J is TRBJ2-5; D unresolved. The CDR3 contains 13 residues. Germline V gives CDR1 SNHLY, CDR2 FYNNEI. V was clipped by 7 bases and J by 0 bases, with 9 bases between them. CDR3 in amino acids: CASNPVNQETQYF. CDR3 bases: TGTGCCAGCAACCCGGTTAACCAAGAGACCCAGTACTTC.

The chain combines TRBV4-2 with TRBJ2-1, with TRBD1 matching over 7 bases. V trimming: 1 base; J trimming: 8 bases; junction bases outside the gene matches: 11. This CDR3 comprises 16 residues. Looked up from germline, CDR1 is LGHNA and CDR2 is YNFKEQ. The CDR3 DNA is TGTGCCAGCAGCCAAGGTTGGGACAGCTCCCCGGATGAGCAGTTCTTC. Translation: CASSQGWDSSPDEQFF.

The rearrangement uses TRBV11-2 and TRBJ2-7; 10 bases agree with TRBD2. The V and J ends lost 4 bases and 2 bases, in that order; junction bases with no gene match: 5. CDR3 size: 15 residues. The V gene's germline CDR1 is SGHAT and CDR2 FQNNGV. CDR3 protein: CASSYLAGVPYEQYF. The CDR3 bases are TGTGCCAGCAGCTACCTAGCGGGAGTCCCCTACGAGCAGTACTTC. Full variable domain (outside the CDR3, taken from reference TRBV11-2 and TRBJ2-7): EAGVAQSPRYKIIEKRQSVAFWCNPISGHATLYWYQQILGQGPKLLIQFQNNGVVDDSQLPKDRFSAERLKGVDSTLKIQPAKLEDSAVYLCASSYLAGVPYEQYFGPGTRLTVT.

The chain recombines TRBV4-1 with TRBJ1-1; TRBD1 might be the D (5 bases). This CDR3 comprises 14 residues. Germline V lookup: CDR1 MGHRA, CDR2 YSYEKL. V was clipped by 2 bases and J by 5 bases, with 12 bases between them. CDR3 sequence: CASSQYNGGTEAFF. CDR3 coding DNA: TGCGCCAGCAGCCAATATAATGGGGGGACTGAAGCTTTCTTT.

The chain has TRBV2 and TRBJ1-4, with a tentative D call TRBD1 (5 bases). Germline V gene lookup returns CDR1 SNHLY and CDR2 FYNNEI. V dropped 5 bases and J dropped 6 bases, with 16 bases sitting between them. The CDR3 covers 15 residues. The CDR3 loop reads CASSSLWGGDEKLFF. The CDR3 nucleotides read TGTGCCAGCAGTTCCCTGTGGGGCGGAGATGAAAAACTGTTTTTT.

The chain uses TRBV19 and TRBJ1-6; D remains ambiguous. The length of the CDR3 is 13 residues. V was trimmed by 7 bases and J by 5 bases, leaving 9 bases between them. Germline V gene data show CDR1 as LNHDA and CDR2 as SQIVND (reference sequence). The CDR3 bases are TGTGCCAGTATCGGAGAGAATAATTCACCCCTCCACTTT. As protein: CASIGENNSPLHF. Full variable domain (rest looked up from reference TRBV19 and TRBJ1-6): DGGITQSPKYLFRKEGQNVTLSCEQNLNHDAMYWYRQDPGQGLRLIYYSQIVNDFQKGDIAEGYSVSREKKESFPLTVTSAQKNPTAFYLCASIGENNSPLHFGNGTRLTVT.

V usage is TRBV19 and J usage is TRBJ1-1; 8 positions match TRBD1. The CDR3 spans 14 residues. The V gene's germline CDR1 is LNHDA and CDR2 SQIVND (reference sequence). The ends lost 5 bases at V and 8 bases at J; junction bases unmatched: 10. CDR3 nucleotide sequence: TGTGCCAGTAGTTTGATATCAGGGGGCCTCGAAGCTTTCTTT. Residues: CASSLISGGLEAFF.

In DNA form, the CDR3 reads TGCGCCAGCATGGACTATTTCGCCGAGCAGTACTTC. Translated: CASMDYFAEQYF. V usage is TRBV5-1 and J usage is TRBJ2-7; TRBD2 might be the D (6 bases). The CDR3 is made up of 12 amino acids. V was trimmed by 6 bases and J by 6 bases, leaving 13 bases between them. CDR1 is SGHRS, CDR2 YFSETQ, per germline. Full variable domain (rest looked up from reference TRBV5-1 and TRBJ2-7): KAGVTQTPRYLIKTRGQQVTLSCSPISGHRSVSWYQQTPGQGLQFLFEYFSETQRNKGNFPGRFSGRQFSNSRSEMNVSTLELGDSALYLCASMDYFAEQYFGPGTRLTVT.